This T cell receptor beta chain appears in the sequencing data of a study of OX40 agonist ivuxolimab in advanced cancers. Background on the study: Patients were treated with intravenous ivuxolimab, dosed at 0.01 to 10 mg/kg and infused every 2 weeks. Study conclusions and caveats: On average, a greater number of expanded clones characterised CD8+ T cells relative to CD4+.

Sequencing used immunoSEQ multiplex PCR; TCRdb keeps in-frame clones, though not all of them. This sample has 55,000 to 65,000 clones, with 85% to 90% found just once. Trimming removed 3 bases at V and 4 bases at J, with 18 bases between. The CDR3 runs 16 residues. The germline V gene has CDR1 MNHNS and CDR2 SASEGT. This clone is a singleton in its sample. No antigen is known for it. This sequence joins TRBV6-1 and TRBJ1-2, with D tentatively TRBD1 (5 bases). The receptor was derived from an adult with an advanced solid tumor such as melanoma, head and neck, liver or kidney cancer. The source was CD4+ or CD8+ T cells sorted from blood, collected in a trial of the OX40 agonist ivuxolimab. CDR3 in amino acids: CASSEYLTGSSYGYTF. CDR3 nucleotide sequence: TGTGCCAGCAGTGAGTACCTCACAGGCTCATCCTATGGCTACACCTTC.